Following are 5 T cell receptor beta chains from one sample sequenced in a study of blood T cell repertoires in COVID-19. Assay used: immunoSEQ multiplex PCR; TCRdb lists only in-frame clones, some missing. The sample has 80,000 to 100,000 clones; 80% are singletons. The material sequenced was peripheral blood. The receptors were gathered from a man aged 50 to 60 who had recovered from COVID-19.

This clone appeared once. The rearrangement uses TRBV28 and TRBJ1-3; weak D call: TRBD1 (5 bases). The ends were cut back, 7 bases at V and 0 bases at J, with 13 bases in the middle. The length of the CDR3 is 15 residues. Germline lookup yields CDR1 MDHEN and CDR2 SYDVKM. The CDR3 region is CASNPDRSSGNTIYF. The CDR3 nucleotides read TGTGCCAGCAACCCCGACAGAAGCTCTGGAAACACCATATATTTT.

Many counts were recorded for this clone. The rearrangement links TRBV11-3 to TRBJ2-3; 8 positions match TRBD2. Trimming at V came to 3 bases and at J to 0 bases, leaving 8 bases not matched to a gene. CDR3 length: 17 amino acids. Germline values: CDR1 SGHNT, CDR2 YENEEA. As DNA, the CDR3 is TGTGCCAGCAGCTTGGGTGTGCGGGAGGCTAGCACAGATACGCAGTATTTT. This codes for CASSLGVREASTDTQYF.

V gene TRBV5-5 combines with J gene TRBJ2-7, with 7 nucleotides matching TRBD1. Germline assignment: CDR1 SGHKS and CDR2 YYEKEE (reference sequence). The CDR3 covers 15 residues. The V segment lost 2 bases and the J segment 4 bases; nucleotides outside the gene matches: 9. The CDR3 protein is CASSLQPGQTYEQYF. For the CDR3, the DNA is TGTGCCAGCAGCTTACAGCCGGGACAGACGTACGAGCAGTACTTC.

The genes are TRBV6-4 and TRBJ2-1, with 7 bases matching TRBD2. Germline trimming cut 4 bases from V and 1 base from J; bases unmatched to any gene: 4. Germline V gene data show CDR1 as MRHNA and CDR2 as SNTAGT. The CDR3 runs 15 residues. The CDR3 nucleotides read TGTGCCAGCAGTGTGGGTAGCGGGTCCTACAATGAGCAGTTCTTC. It encodes CASSVGSGSYNEQFF.

This clone was seen once. The gene calls are TRBV28 and TRBJ1-5; TRBD1 matches at 7 bases. This CDR3 has 15 residues. V shed 5 bases and J 3 bases; nucleotides not matched to a gene: 7. CDR1 is MDHEN and CDR2 is SYDVKM in the germline V gene. CDR3 in DNA: TGTGCCAGCAGTCACCGGGACAGAGTCAATCAGCCCCAGCATTTT. Translated: CASSHRDRVNQPQHF. Full variable domain (remainder filled in from reference TRBV28 and TRBJ1-5): DVKVTQSSRYLVKRTGEKVFLECVQDMDHENMFWYRQDPGLGLRLIYFSYDVKMKEKGDIPEGYSVSREKKERFSLILESASTNQTSMYLCASSHRDRVNQPQHFGDGTRLSIL.